This TCR beta chain appears in the sequencing data of a study of prognosis after radiotherapy for stage I lung cancer. Study-wide context: Median age was about 78 years (roughly 50 to 90) among 10 to 15 men and about six women.

From genomic DNA, TCR beta CDR3 was amplified by two-round multiplex PCR. Individual primers that were specific to each TRBV and TRBJ gene served in first-round PCR. TCRdb fed the multiplex PCR reads into MiXCR, producing one record per CDR3 protein. The table shows approximately 30,000 distinct CDR3 sequences, with around 29% occurring only once. This clonotype was picked up many times. This could be a read error, since a much larger clone is one nucleotide away. V was pared by 1 base and J by 7 bases, with 13 bases between. Per germline, CDR1 PRHDT and CDR2 FYEKMQ (reference sequence). The CDR3 is 14 residues long.

V is TRBV13 and J is TRBJ1-2, with D possibly being TRBD1 (5 bases). The TCR sequence derives from a donor over 45 with non-small cell lung cancer. Sample: PBMCs, taken before or after stereotactic body radiation therapy (not recorded which). The CDR3 sequence is CASSLVAGSGGYTF. The CDR3 DNA reads as TGTGCCAGCAGCTTAGTTGCAGGGTCAGGTGGCTACACCTTC.